This passage covers 10 T cell receptor beta chains from one sample sequenced in a study of identical twins. TCRdb recomputed calls from the 5' RACE reads with MiXCR, one row per CDR3 protein. Of under 500,000 distinct CDR3 sequences in the sample, approximately 14% were seen once. The sample was also linked to a second study, of yellow fever vaccine responses in identical twins.

Material: CD4+ T cells sorted from blood. These receptors were collected from a woman aged 18 to 35 in good health.

This chain joins TRBV28 and TRBJ2-1; D ambiguous. The CDR3 covers 12 residues. The germline V and J ends were trimmed by 6 bases and 4 bases, with 7 bases remaining between them. In germline, CDR1 is MDHEN, CDR2 SYDVKM. The CDR3 DNA reads as TGTGCCAGCAGCAGTATTTACAATGAGCAGTTCTTC. Translating gives CASSSIYNEQFF.

This clonotype has just a few counts. The chain combines TRBV6-2 or TRBV6-3 with TRBJ2-1; 10 positions match TRBD2. J lost 8 bases, V lost 6 bases, and 4 bases had no gene match. Germline CDR1 reads MNHEY; CDR2 reads SVGEGT. The CDR3 is 13 residues long. The CDR3 reads CASRDSGRYEQFF. The CDR3 DNA sequence: TGTGCCAGCAGGGATAGCGGGAGGTATGAGCAGTTCTTC.

In this sample, this clonotype turned up a few times. The chain couples TRBV11-2 to TRBJ1-2; maybe TRBD1 (6 bases). V was trimmed by 6 bases and J by 3 bases, leaving 11 bases between them. Germline V lookup: CDR1 SGHAT, CDR2 FQNNGV. The CDR3 has 13 amino acids. The CDR3 spells CASSRGADYGYTF. The CDR3 DNA sequence: TGTGCCAGCAGTAGGGGGGCTGACTATGGCTACACCTTC.

The sample holds a few counts of this clonotype. J is TRBJ1-4 and V is TRBV28; D uncertain. The V gene lost 8 bases and the J gene lost 4 bases, with 8 bases spanning the gap. Germline assignment: CDR1 MDHEN and CDR2 SYDVKM. The CDR3 has 12 amino acids. CDR3: CASQAINEKLFF. CDR3 DNA: TGTGCCAGCCAGGCGATTAATGAAAAACTGTTTTTT. The entire variable domain, with the rest obtained from reference TRBV28 and TRBJ1-4, is as follows: DVKVTQSSRYLVKRTGEKVFLECVQDMDHENMFWYRQDPGLGLRLIYFSYDVKMKEKGDIPEGYSVSREKKERFSLILESASTNQTSMYLCASQAINEKLFFGSGTQLSVL.

This clonotype has only a few counts. The chain joins TRBV6-1 to TRBJ1-5; D remains ambiguous. The CDR3 is 13 amino acids. V lost 11 bases, J lost 5 bases, and 16 bases lay in between. CDR1 is MNHNS and CDR2 is SASEGT in the germline V gene. CDR3 loop: CASRRSPDQPQHF. The CDR3, as DNA: TGTGCCTCTCGCAGGTCCCCGGATCAGCCCCAGCATTTT.

The chain joins TRBV3-1 to TRBJ2-1; no clear D. Germline values: CDR1 LGHDT, CDR2 YNNKEL (reference sequence). Between the trimmed V and J ends, which lost 1 base and 10 bases, there was a span of 5 bases. This CDR3 has 11 residues. CDR3 sequence reads: CASSQVWEQFF. For the CDR3, the DNA is TGTGCCAGCAGCCAAGTTTGGGAGCAGTTCTTC.

This clonotype was found a few times. V gene TRBV19 combines with J gene TRBJ2-3; maybe TRBD1 (6 bases). The ends were cut back, 5 bases at V and 6 bases at J, with 15 bases in the middle. The CDR3 runs to 14 residues. Germline V gives CDR1 LNHDA, CDR2 SQIVND (reference sequence). DNA of the CDR3: TGTGCCAGTAGTCTCGACAGGAGCCGGGATACGCAGTATTTT. Its translation is CASSLDRSRDTQYF.

In this sample, this clonotype turned up many times. The rearrangement uses TRBV12-3 or TRBV12-4 and TRBJ2-3; 14 nucleotides align to TRBD2. The V segment lost 6 bases and the J segment 2 bases; nucleotides outside the gene matches: 1. The CDR3 loop spans 15 amino acids. The CDR3 DNA sequence: TGTGCCAGCAGGGGACTAGCGGGAGTCACAGATACGCAGTATTTT. Translating gives CASRGLAGVTDTQYF.

There are a few counts of this clonotype. The rearrangement uses TRBV5-1 and TRBJ2-7, with 8 positions matching TRBD2. This CDR3 contains 14 residues. J was trimmed by 7 bases and V by 1 base; bases with no gene match: 7. CDR1 and CDR2 from the germline V gene are SGHRS and YFSETQ. The CDR3: CASSLIQGLEEQYF. For the CDR3, the DNA is TGCGCCAGCAGCTTGATACAGGGACTAGAGGAGCAGTACTTC.

This chain joins TRBV2 and TRBJ2-2; D is perhaps TRBD1 (6 bases). With 2 bases removed from V and 5 bases from J, the gap between germline ends came to 12 bases. The CDR3 spans 15 residues. The germline gives CDR1 SNHLY, CDR2 FYNNEI. This chain's CDR3 is CASSEQTGSTGELFF. In nucleotides, the CDR3 is TGTGCCAGCAGTGAACAAACAGGGTCAACCGGGGAGCTGTTTTTT.